These 12 T cell receptor beta chains were sequenced from one sample in a study of blood T cell repertoires in COVID-19. Clones were read by immunoSEQ multiplex PCR, and TCRdb kept only the in-frame ones, dropping some. The data show about 400,000 clones, with around 90% seen just once and 0.95% to 1.5% held by the top ten. What was sequenced was peripheral blood. All receptors derive from a man aged 35 to 55 with acute or convalescent COVID-19.

The chain recombines TRBV5-6 with TRBJ1-1, with D perhaps TRBD1 (5 bases). CDR1 and CDR2 from the germline V gene are SGHDT and YYEEEE. Trimming removed 0 bases from V and 1 base from J, with 19 bases in between. This CDR3 is 18 amino acids long. The CDR3: CASSLAWGATRRNTEAFF. CDR3 in DNA: TGTGCCAGCAGCTTGGCTTGGGGCGCCACCCGGCGGAACACTGAAGCTTTCTTT.

This chain uses TRBV27 with TRBJ2-7; TRBD1 agrees at 7 bases. CDR3 length: 12 residues. J lost 5 bases, V lost 8 bases, and 6 bases had no gene match. Germline lookup yields CDR1 MNHEY and CDR2 SMNVEV (reference sequence). Here the CDR3 reads CASSDRAHEQYF. The DNA for the CDR3 is TGTGCCAGCTCCGACAGGGCCCACGAGCAGTACTTC.

The chain uses TRBV7-3 and TRBJ2-3; the match to TRBD2 covers 11 bases. Germline CDR1 and CDR2: SGHTA and FQGTGA. This CDR3 region has 14 residues. With V trimmed by 6 bases and J by 3 bases, 2 bases remained unmatched. The CDR3 reads CASRRTSGTDTQYF. The DNA for the CDR3 is TGTGCCAGCAGACGGACTAGCGGGACAGATACGCAGTATTTT. The whole variable domain, remainder taken from reference TRBV7-3 and TRBJ2-3, is GAGVSQTPSNKVTEKGKYVELRCDPISGHTALYWYRQSLGQGPEFLIYFQGTGAADDSGLPNDRFFAVRPEGSVSTLKIQRTERGDSAVYLCASRRTSGTDTQYFGPGTRLTVL.

To note about this clone: Germline and junction disagree at one end, which may indicate a read error. The V and J genes are TRBV7-7 and TRBJ2-1; 8 bases map to TRBD1. The CDR3 is made up of 15 amino acids. CDR1 and CDR2 (germline): SSHAT, FNYEAQ (reference sequence). The CDR3 loop is CASSPDRVSYNEQFF. DNA for the CDR3: TGTGCTAGCAGCCCGGACAGGGTGTCCTACAATGAGCAGTTCTTC.

As DNA, the CDR3 is TGTGCCAGCAGCCCGTGGGGGGGGGATCAGCCCCAGCATTTT. Encoded protein: CASSPWGGDQPQHF. The chain uses TRBV7-9 and TRBJ1-5, with a possible D match to TRBD1 (5 bases). V lost 5 bases and J 5 bases, leaving 13 bases between the germline ends. This CDR3 region has 14 residues. Germline V gives CDR1 SEHNR, CDR2 FQNEAQ (reference sequence).

V is TRBV6-1 and J is TRBJ2-1; 11 bases align to TRBD2. Losses at the gene ends were 2 bases for V and 8 bases for J; bases not matched to a gene: 8. This CDR3 contains 16 residues. CDR1 is MNHNS, CDR2 SASEGT, per germline. The CDR3 protein is CASSETLAGGFDEQFF. The CDR3 bases are TGTGCCAGCAGTGAAACTCTAGCGGGAGGATTCGATGAGCAGTTCTTC.

The gene calls are TRBV28 and TRBJ2-7; 12 bases align to TRBD1. V lost 8 bases to trimming and J lost 6 bases; unmatched junction nucleotides: 8. The CDR3 contains 14 residues. Germline CDR1 and CDR2: MDHEN and SYDVKM. CDR3 region: CASQTGTGGAEQYF. CDR3 nucleotide sequence: TGTGCCAGCCAAACCGGGACAGGGGGCGCCGAGCAGTACTTC.

The chain carries TRBV7-2 and TRBJ2-7; a weak D match, TRBD1 (6 bases). CDR3 length: 14 residues. The V gene lost 1 base and the J gene lost 5 bases, with 12 bases spanning the gap. The germline CDR1 and CDR2 sequences are SGHTA and FQGNSA. The CDR3 loop reads CASSLGSGVHEQYF. The CDR3 region has the DNA TGTGCCAGCAGCTTAGGTTCAGGGGTCCACGAGCAGTACTTC.

This sequence joins TRBV3-1 (or the pseudogene TRBV3-2) and TRBJ1-5, with D tentatively TRBD1 (5 bases). The CDR3 sequence is 15 residues long. CDR1 and CDR2 (germline): LGHDT, YNNKEL (reference sequence). The germline V and J ends were trimmed by 1 base and 4 bases, with 11 bases remaining between them. For the CDR3, the DNA is TGTGCCAGCAGCCAAGGGCGGGGGGAGAATCAGCCCCAGCATTTT. Protein: CASSQGRGENQPQHF.

This rearrangement joins TRBV5-4 to TRBJ1-2; tentatively, D is TRBD1 (6 bases). Trimming took 5 bases from V and 3 from J, leaving 14 bases between them. Per the germline V gene, CDR1 is SGHNT and CDR2 is YYREEE (reference sequence). The CDR3 has 14 residues. The DNA of the CDR3 is TGTGCCAGCAGATCCACCGGGACATACTATGGCTACACCTTC. It encodes CASRSTGTYYGYTF.

This clone was recorded only once. V gene TRBV30 combines with J gene TRBJ1-4; D not resolved. CDR3 length equals 14 residues. Germline V lookup: CDR1 GTSNPN, CDR2 SVGIG (reference sequence). V was clipped by 0 bases and J by 8 bases, with 13 bases between them. For the CDR3, the DNA is TGTGCCTGGAGTGTGAGGGCAGATAAGGAAAAACTGTTTTTT. Its translation is CAWSVRADKEKLFF.

The V gene is TRBV10-1, the J gene TRBJ1-5, with D tentatively TRBD1 (5 bases). Germline loops: CDR1 WNHNN, CDR2 SYGVQD (reference sequence). V was shortened by 5 bases and J by 4 bases, with 9 bases between the two germline ends. This CDR3 is built from 13 residues. CDR3 sequence reads: CASSPGGNQPQHF. The DNA for the CDR3 is TGCGCCAGCAGTCCCGGGGGAAATCAGCCCCAGCATTTT.